This T cell receptor beta chain appears in the sequencing data of a study of identical twins. From the 5' RACE reads, TCRdb called clonotypes with MiXCR, one entry per CDR3 protein. Of 500,000 to 650,000 distinct CDR3 sequences listed, just over 7% were seen once; the top ten hold 1.6%. Germline CDR1 is MNHEY and CDR2 is SVGAGI. Trimming removed 4 bases from V and 2 bases from J, with 17 bases in between. The CDR3 contains 16 residues. These data were also reused for a study on yellow fever vaccine responses in identical twins.

V usage is TRBV6-5 and J usage is TRBJ2-5; possible D gene TRBD1, 8 bases. This sequence was found in a woman under 30 in good health. The sample taken for sequencing was PBMCs. The CDR3 protein is CASSCSTGEGQETQYF. CDR3 nucleotides: TGTGCCAGCAGTTGCTCGACAGGGGAGGGACAAGAGACCCAGTACTTC.